The T cell receptor beta chain under discussion was sequenced for a study of T cells in Graves' hyperthyroidism and ophthalmopathy. Overall study: Sampling of peripheral blood happened at initial diagnosis, prior to any treatment.

Amplified TCR beta CDR3 regions came from RNA transcripts. The TCR CDR3 first-round RT-PCR relied on the HTBI primer set. TCRdb ran MiXCR on the multiplex PCR reads and lists one entry per CDR3 protein. Of a few hundred thousand distinct CDR3 sequences listed, around 15% are singletons. Germline assignment: CDR1 SEHNR and CDR2 FQNEAQ (reference sequence). J lost 1 base, V lost 4 bases, and 3 bases had no gene match. The CDR3 is made up of 14 amino acids. Each patient was aged 18 to 65 and had newly diagnosed hyperthyroidism of under 2 months' duration. This sequence joins TRBV7-9 and TRBJ1-2; 7 bases line up with TRBD1. The sequenced material came from blood. This clonotype originated in a woman in her late teens or twenties with Graves' hyperthyroidism. The CDR3 DNA reads as TGTGCCAGCAGCTCGGGACAGAATAACTATGGCTACACCTTC. It is translated as CASSSGQNNYGYTF.